Below are 28 T cell receptor beta chains sequenced from a single sample in a study of T cells in Graves' hyperthyroidism and ophthalmopathy (dated by TCRdb to the late 2010s). The library was produced with multiplex PCR. The sample was run on an Illumina HiSeq 2000. TCR beta CDR3 regions were amplified from RNA transcripts. The first round of RT-PCR for the TCR CDR3 was performed with the HTBI primer set and the Qiagen OneStep RT-PCR kit. The public reads were quality trimmed at Q25 with fastp and then assembled into clones with MiXCR by TCRdb, keeping productive beta chains. Under each unique CDR3 protein, matching rows form one entry showing the most common genes and DNA. This sample holds around 390,000 distinct CDR3 sequences; roughly 14% were observed only once. The leading ten clones occupy 15% to 20% of the sample. The sequenced sample was blood. These receptor sequences come from a woman aged 25 to 39 with Graves' ophthalmopathy.

This clonotype was counted between two and nine times. The gene calls are TRBV20-1 and TRBJ1-2, with no clear D. The CDR3 loop spans 12 amino acids. The germline gives CDR1 DFQATT, CDR2 SNEGSKA (reference sequence). The V end lost 5 bases, the J end lost 2 bases, and 9 bases lay between the germline ends. The CDR3 nucleotides are TGCAGTGCTCCAACATCAAACTATGGCTACACCTTC. As protein: CSAPTSNYGYTF.

V gene TRBV6-2 or TRBV6-3 combines with J gene TRBJ1-6; TRBD1 agrees at 7 bases. Losses at the gene ends were 7 bases for V and 8 bases for J; bases not matched to a gene: 17. The germline CDR1 and CDR2 sequences are MNHEY and SVGEGT. The length of the CDR3 is 17 residues. CDR3 coding DNA: TGTGCCAGCATGGGCGCTCCTGGACAGGCAAAAGATTCACCCCTCCACTTT. This translates into CASMGAPGQAKDSPLHF.

This clonotype was recorded many times. The chain has TRBV11-2 and TRBJ1-5; perhaps TRBD1 as D (5 bases). CDR1 and CDR2 from the germline V gene are SGHAT and FQNNGV. The V end was cut by 2 bases, the J end by 7 bases, with 12 bases between. The CDR3 has 14 residues. The CDR3 nucleotides are TGTGCCAGCAGCTTACCGGGACCAAACCAGCCCCAGCATTTT. Translation gives CASSLPGPNQPQHF.

At least ten counts were recorded for this clonotype. This chain joins TRBV3-1 and TRBJ2-7; 9 bases line up with TRBD1. The CDR3 totals 15 residues. Unmatched junction bases numbered 4, after V lost 4 bases and J lost 0 bases. The germline V gene encodes CDR1 LGHDT and CDR2 YNNKEL (reference sequence). The CDR3: CASSRGTGTSYEQYF. Here the CDR3 DNA reads TGTGCCAGCAGCCGGGGGACAGGGACCTCCTACGAGCAGTACTTC.

At least ten counts were recorded for this clonotype. The chain is built from TRBV10-3 and TRBJ2-1; D possibly uses TRBD1 or TRBD2 (5 bases each). V lost 7 bases to trimming and J lost 0 bases, with 13 bases between them. The length of the CDR3 is 15 residues. Germline CDR1 and CDR2: ENHRY and SYGVKD. CDR3 sequence reads: CAINGADRSYNEQFF. In DNA, the CDR3 is TGTGCCATCAACGGGGCCGACCGCTCCTACAATGAGCAGTTCTTC.

This clonotype was recorded many times. The chain links TRBV2 to TRBJ1-1, with TRBD1 as a possible D gene (5 bases). V was trimmed by 3 bases and J by 1 base, leaving 12 bases between them. Germline V gene lookup returns CDR1 SNHLY and CDR2 FYNNEI. The CDR3 sequence is 15 residues long. CDR3 sequence (DNA): TGTGCCAGCAGTGAGGGACTTCTGGGGAACACTGAAGCTTTCTTT. Protein: CASSEGLLGNTEAFF. Supplemented by reference TRBV2 and TRBJ1-1, the full variable domain reads EPEVTQTPSHQVTQMGQEVILRCVPISNHLYFYWYRQILGQKVEFLVSFYNNEISEKSEIFDDQFSVERPDGSNFTLKIRSTKLEDSAMYFCASSEGLLGNTEAFFGQGTRLTVV.

This clonotype showed up many times. This chain links TRBV2 with TRBJ1-6; D is unresolved. With 6 bases removed from V and 6 bases from J, the gap between germline ends came to 15 bases. Germline CDR1 SNHLY, CDR2 FYNNEI. The CDR3 is 15 residues long. The CDR3 bases are TGTGCCAGCAGGTCCCGGGAGAACCCTAATTCACCCCTCCACTTT. It encodes CASRSRENPNSPLHF.

In this sample, this clonotype turned up a few times. The chain uses TRBV5-6 and TRBJ2-1; D might be TRBD1 (6 bases). The germline V gene encodes CDR1 SGHDT and CDR2 YYEEEE. The CDR3 spans 14 residues. V was shortened by 5 bases and J by 4 bases, with 13 bases between the two germline ends. As DNA, the CDR3 is TGTGCCAGCAGAAGTGGGGGCTTATACAATGAGCAGTTCTTC. Its protein is CASRSGGLYNEQFF.

There are many counts of this clonotype. The chain couples TRBV11-2 to TRBJ2-1; D is unresolved. From germline, CDR1 is SGHAT and CDR2 FQNNGV. Trimming removed 5 bases from V and 7 bases from J, with 9 bases in between. This CDR3 has 12 residues. The CDR3 region is CASSQVGNEQFF. The CDR3 DNA sequence: TGTGCCAGCAGCCAAGTCGGTAATGAGCAGTTCTTC.

This chain joins TRBV12-5 and TRBJ2-1; D is possibly TRBD1 (6 bases). V was cut by 7 bases and J by 1 base, with 14 bases left in between. Germline loops: CDR1 LGHNT, CDR2 FRNRAP. The CDR3 contains 15 residues. CDR3 protein: CASAPLTGSYNEQFF. The DNA of the CDR3 is TGTGCTAGTGCCCCCTTGACAGGATCCTACAATGAGCAGTTCTTC.

This chain uses TRBV7-9 with TRBJ1-2, with D perhaps matching TRBD1 (6 bases). Per germline, CDR1 SEHNR and CDR2 FQNEAQ (reference sequence). The CDR3 spans 15 residues. V was cut by 5 bases and J by 4 bases, with 17 bases left in between. The CDR3 nucleotides are TGTGCCAGCAGCCAACCGGGGACATCGACCTATGGCTACACCTTC. It specifies CASSQPGTSTYGYTF.

This clonotype has ten or more counts. The chain is built from TRBV19 and TRBJ1-2; possible D gene TRBD1, 6 bases. Germline V gene data show CDR1 as LNHDA and CDR2 as SQIVND (reference sequence). The CDR3 contains 14 residues. V lost 5 bases, J lost 6 bases, and 16 bases lay in between. The CDR3 sequence is CASSPSGAVHGYTF. Here the CDR3 DNA reads TGTGCCAGTAGTCCCTCGGGGGCGGTTCATGGCTACACCTTC.

The genes are TRBV10-3 and TRBJ1-4; a possible D gene is TRBD1 (5 bases). V gave up 10 bases and J gave up 6 bases, with 18 bases separating them. The germline gives CDR1 ENHRY, CDR2 SYGVKD. There are 14 residues in the CDR3. CDR3 residues: CASAHQGGDEKLFF. Here the CDR3 DNA reads TGTGCCAGCGCACACCAGGGTGGAGATGAAAAACTGTTTTTT.

This clonotype has ten or more counts. The chain uses TRBV20-1 and TRBJ1-6; weak D call: TRBD1 (6 bases). V was shortened by 1 base and J by 8 bases, with 12 bases between the two germline ends. Germline CDR1 DFQATT, CDR2 SNEGSKA (reference sequence). CDR3 size: 14 residues. The CDR3: CSARAGHLDSPLHF. Here the CDR3 DNA reads TGCAGTGCTAGAGCGGGACACCTCGATTCACCCCTCCACTTT.

Only a few counts were recorded for this clonotype. The rearrangement uses TRBV10-2 and TRBJ2-3; 7 bases match TRBD1. CDR1 is WSHSY and CDR2 is SAAADI in the germline V gene. The CDR3 consists of 14 residues. J was trimmed by 4 bases and V by 7 bases; bases with no gene match: 8. The CDR3: CASMRQGFSDTQYF. The CDR3 DNA is TGCGCCAGCATGAGACAGGGTTTTTCAGATACGCAGTATTTT.

This clonotype came up many times. The V gene is TRBV20-1, the J gene TRBJ1-1; no clear D. This CDR3 region has 13 residues. Germline V gene lookup returns CDR1 DFQATT and CDR2 SNEGSKA (reference sequence). Trimming removed 2 bases at V and 2 bases at J, with 9 bases between. The CDR3 bases are TGCAGTGCTAGATATACCAAAAACACTGAAGCTTTCTTT. Amino acids: CSARYTKNTEAFF.

In its sample, this clonotype was seen many times. V and J are TRBV4-2 and TRBJ1-1; no firm D call. Germline V CDR1 and CDR2: LGHNA, YNFKEQ. Trimming cost V 0 bases and J 1 base, with 6 bases left between them. CDR3 size: 14 residues. This chain's CDR3 is CASSQDSANTEAFF. CDR3 sequence (DNA): TGTGCCAGCAGCCAAGATAGTGCGAACACTGAAGCTTTCTTT.

This clonotype was counted ten times or more. V gene TRBV2 combines with J gene TRBJ2-3; no reliable D call. The CDR3 sequence is 13 residues long. Trimming pared 0 bases from V and 6 bases from J, leaving 7 bases between. Germline-derived CDR1 and CDR2 are SNHLY and FYNNEI. The CDR3 DNA sequence: TGTGCCAGCAGTGAAGCGCTTATGGATACGCAGTATTTT. Translation: CASSEALMDTQYF.

The sample holds many counts of this clonotype. The chain employs TRBV12-3 or TRBV12-4 and TRBJ2-5; 12 bases agree with TRBD1. The CDR3 loop spans 14 amino acids. V was clipped by 6 bases and J by 5 bases; unmatched bases: 4. The CDR3 nucleotides read TGTGCCAGCAGAGGGGACAGGGGGCGTGAGACCCAGTACTTC. Translated: CASRGDRGRETQYF.

This clonotype was seen at least ten times. The chain links TRBV29-1 to TRBJ2-4; no firm D call. Trimming cost V 2 bases and J 1 base, with 12 bases left between them. Per the germline V gene, CDR1 is SQVTM and CDR2 is ANQGSEA. This CDR3 region has 15 residues. CDR3 nucleotides: TGCAGCGTTGAATCCTTCTCCTCCGCCAAAAACATTCAGTACTTC. Translated: CSVESFSSAKNIQYF. Drawing the rest from reference TRBV29-1 and TRBJ2-4, the complete variable domain is SAVISQKPSRDICQRGTSLTIQCQVDSQVTMMFWYRQQPGQSLTLIATANQGSEATYESGFVIDKFPISRPNLTFSTLTVSNMSPEDSSIYLCSVESFSSAKNIQYFGAGTRLSVL.

This sequence joins TRBV6-1 and TRBJ1-6, with D uncertain. CDR3 length: 15 amino acids. Trimming shortened V by 6 bases and J by 0 bases, and 9 bases separated the two germline ends. The germline V gene encodes CDR1 MNHNS and CDR2 SASEGT. CDR3 DNA sequence: TGTGCCAGCAGAGCCAGGAGCTCCTATAATTCACCCCTCCACTTT. Amino acid sequence: CASRARSSYNSPLHF.

On this clonotype itself: At one of its ends the junction is not consistent with the germline gene, which may arise from a read error. The chain couples TRBV5-1 to TRBJ1-4; D possibly corresponds to TRBD1 (5 bases). Germline V CDR1 and CDR2: SGHRS, YFSETQ. CDR3 length equals 17 residues. The CDR3 is CVSSLEPGSGGNEKLFF. CDR3 in DNA: TGCGTCAGCAGCTTGGAACCCGGTTCGGGGGGAAATGAAAAACTGTTTTTT.

This clonotype was detected ten times or more. J is TRBJ1-2 and V is TRBV15; no clear D gene. Between the trimmed V and J ends, which lost 2 bases and 2 bases, there was a span of 15 bases. The V gene's germline CDR1 is LNHNV and CDR2 YYDKDF (reference sequence). There are 16 residues in the CDR3. CDR3 in amino acids: CATSRRRAGENYGYTF. Written as DNA, the CDR3 is TGTGCCACCAGCAGACGGCGCGCGGGTGAAAACTATGGCTACACCTTC.

Many counts were recorded for this clonotype. The genes are TRBV7-9 and TRBJ2-7, with 12 bases aligning to TRBD2. V dropped 11 bases and J dropped 1; count of bases not matched to a gene: 6. This CDR3 has 14 residues. Per germline, CDR1 SEHNR and CDR2 FQNEAQ (reference sequence). The CDR3 reads CACALAGGSYEQYF. Written as DNA, the CDR3 is TGTGCCTGTGCTCTAGCGGGGGGGTCCTACGAGCAGTACTTC.

This clonotype has a count of ten or more. This chain joins TRBV18 and TRBJ1-1; 7 bases are shared with TRBD1. Looked up from germline, CDR1 is KGHSH and CDR2 is LQKENI. The CDR3 runs to 14 residues. Trimming removed 4 bases from V and 5 bases from J; junction bases left unmatched: 7. The CDR3 region has the DNA TGTGCCAGCTCACTACGGGACAGCGAGACTGAAGCTTTCTTT. Residues: CASSLRDSETEAFF.

This clonotype was seen repeatedly, ten times or more. This CDR3 reads CASSFLSGGSYNEQFF. CDR3 bases: TGTGCCAGCAGCTTCTTAAGCGGGGGCTCCTACAATGAGCAGTTCTTC. The rearrangement uses TRBV27 and TRBJ2-1, with 8 bases matching TRBD2. The V segment lost 6 bases and the J segment 0 bases; nucleotides outside the gene matches: 7. CDR1 MNHEY and CDR2 SMNVEV come from the germline V gene (reference sequence). The CDR3 consists of 16 residues.

This clonotype occurred many times. The chain has TRBV28 and TRBJ2-3; 11 nucleotides align to TRBD2. The junction had 9 bases not matched to a gene; V was cut back by 6 bases and J by 1 base. The CDR3 loop spans 17 amino acids. Germline values: CDR1 MDHEN, CDR2 SYDVKM. This CDR3 is CASRTHRLAGRTDTQYF. The CDR3 DNA reads TGTGCCAGCAGAACACATAGACTAGCGGGGCGCACAGATACGCAGTATTTT.

The J gene is TRBJ2-3, the V gene TRBV12-3 or TRBV12-4; a possible D gene is TRBD2 (7 bases). This CDR3 is built from 16 residues. Between the trimmed V and J ends, which lost 5 bases and 5 bases, there was a span of 20 bases. For the CDR3, the DNA is TGTGCCAGCAGTGACTCCGGGGGGCCGGCGGGAGATACGCAGTATTTT. Translation: CASSDSGGPAGDTQYF.